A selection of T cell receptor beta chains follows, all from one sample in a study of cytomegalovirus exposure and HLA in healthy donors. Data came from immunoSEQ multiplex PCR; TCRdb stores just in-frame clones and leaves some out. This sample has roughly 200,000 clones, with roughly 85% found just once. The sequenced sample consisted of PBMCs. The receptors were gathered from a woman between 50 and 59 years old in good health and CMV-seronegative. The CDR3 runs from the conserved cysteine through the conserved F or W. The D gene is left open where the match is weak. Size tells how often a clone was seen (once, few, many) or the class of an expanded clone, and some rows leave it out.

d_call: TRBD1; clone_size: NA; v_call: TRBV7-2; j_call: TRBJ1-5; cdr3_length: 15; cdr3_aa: CASSLGTVSNQPQHF; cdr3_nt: TGTGCCAGCAGCCTTGGGACAGTTAGCAATCAGCCCCAGCATTTT
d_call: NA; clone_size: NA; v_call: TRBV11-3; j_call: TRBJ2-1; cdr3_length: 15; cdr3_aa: CAPADDRCSYNEQFF; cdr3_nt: TGTGCCCCCGCCGACGACAGGTGCTCCTACAATGAGCAGTTCTTC
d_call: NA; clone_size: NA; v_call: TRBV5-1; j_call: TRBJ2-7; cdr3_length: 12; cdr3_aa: CASSYTTDEQYF; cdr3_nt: TGCGCCAGCAGTTATACCACGGACGAGCAGTACTTC
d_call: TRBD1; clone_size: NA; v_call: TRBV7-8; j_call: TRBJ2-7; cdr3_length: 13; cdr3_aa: CASSYDRDYEQYF; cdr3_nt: TGTGCCAGCAGTTACGACAGGGACTACGAGCAGTACTTC
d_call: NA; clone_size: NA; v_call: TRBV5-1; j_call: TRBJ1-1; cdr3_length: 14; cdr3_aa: CASSLQTGNTEAFF; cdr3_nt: TGCGCCAGCAGCTTGCAGACAGGGAACACTGAAGCTTTCTTT
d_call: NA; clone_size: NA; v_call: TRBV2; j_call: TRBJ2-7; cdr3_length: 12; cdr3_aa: CASSSQAYEQYF; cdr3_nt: TGTGCCAGCAGCTCGCAGGCCTACGAGCAGTACTTC
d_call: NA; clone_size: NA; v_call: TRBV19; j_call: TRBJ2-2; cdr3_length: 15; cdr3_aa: CASSPTGPYTGELFF; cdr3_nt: TGTGCCAGTTCTCCGACAGGCCCCTACACCGGGGAGCTGTTTTTT
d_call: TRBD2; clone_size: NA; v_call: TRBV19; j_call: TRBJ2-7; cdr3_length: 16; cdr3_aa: CASSTLAGDKSYEQYF; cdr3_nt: TGTGCCAGTAGTACCCTAGCGGGAGACAAATCCTACGAGCAGTACTTC
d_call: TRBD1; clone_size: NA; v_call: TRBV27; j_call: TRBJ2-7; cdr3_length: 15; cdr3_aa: CASSSGTGIPYEQYF; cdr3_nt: TGTGCCAGCAGTTCGGGGACAGGGATACCCTACGAGCAGTACTTC
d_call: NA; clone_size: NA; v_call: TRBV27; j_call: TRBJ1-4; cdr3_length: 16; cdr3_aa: CASSSRVSGTNEKLFF; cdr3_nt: TGTGCCAGCAGTTCACGGGTCTCTGGAACTAATGAAAAACTGTTTTTT
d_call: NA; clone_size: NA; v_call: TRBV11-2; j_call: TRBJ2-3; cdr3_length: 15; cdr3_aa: CASSLLLGATDTQYF; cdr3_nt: TGTGCCAGCAGCCTTCTTTTGGGGGCCACAGATACGCAGTATTTT
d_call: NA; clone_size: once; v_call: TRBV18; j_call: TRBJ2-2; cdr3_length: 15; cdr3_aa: CASSPRRGNTGELFF; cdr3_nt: TGTGCCAGCTCACCACGCAGGGGGAACACCGGGGAGCTGTTTTTT
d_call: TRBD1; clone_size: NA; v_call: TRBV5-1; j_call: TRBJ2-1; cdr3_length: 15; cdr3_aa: CASSRDRGDRNEQFF; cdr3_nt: TGCGCCAGCAGCCGGGACAGGGGGGACCGGAATGAGCAGTTCTTC
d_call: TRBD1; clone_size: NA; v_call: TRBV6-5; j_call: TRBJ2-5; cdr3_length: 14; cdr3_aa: CAKTGTGGQETQYF; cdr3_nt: TGTGCCAAAACCGGGACAGGGGGCCAAGAGACCCAGTACTTC
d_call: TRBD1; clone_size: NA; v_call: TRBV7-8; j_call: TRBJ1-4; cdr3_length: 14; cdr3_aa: CASSLQGAGEKLFF; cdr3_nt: TGTGCCAGCAGCTTACAGGGGGCTGGAGAAAAACTGTTTTTT
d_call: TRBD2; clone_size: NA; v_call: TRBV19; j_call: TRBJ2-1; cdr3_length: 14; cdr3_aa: CASSIDGLANEQFF; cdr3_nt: TGTGCCAGTAGTATCGACGGACTAGCCAATGAGCAGTTCTTC
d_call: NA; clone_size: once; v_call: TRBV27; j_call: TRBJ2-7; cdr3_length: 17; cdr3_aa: CASSLLRGQEHSYEQYF; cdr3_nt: TGTGCCAGCAGTTTATTACGAGGGCAGGAACACTCCTACGAGCAGTACTTC
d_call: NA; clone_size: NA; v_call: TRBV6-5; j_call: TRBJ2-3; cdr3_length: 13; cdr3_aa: CASSPPGTDTQYF; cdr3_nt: TGTGCCAGCTCCCCTCCGGGGACAGATACGCAGTATTTT
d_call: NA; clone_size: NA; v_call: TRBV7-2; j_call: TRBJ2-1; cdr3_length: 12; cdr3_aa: CASSLERVGQFF; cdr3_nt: TGTGCCAGCAGCTTAGAACGGGTGGGGCAGTTCTTC
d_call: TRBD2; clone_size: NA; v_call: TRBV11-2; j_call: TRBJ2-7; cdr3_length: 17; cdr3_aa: CASSSPTSGSSAYEQYF; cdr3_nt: TGTGCCAGCAGCTCCCCGACTAGCGGGAGTTCAGCCTACGAGCAGTACTTC
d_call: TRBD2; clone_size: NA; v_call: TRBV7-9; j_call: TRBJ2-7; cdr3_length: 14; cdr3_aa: CSSSLSGSPYEQYF; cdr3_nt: TGTTCCAGCAGCTTGAGCGGGAGCCCCTACGAGCAGTACTTC
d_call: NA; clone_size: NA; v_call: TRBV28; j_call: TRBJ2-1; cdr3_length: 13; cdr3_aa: CASNRGIQNEQFF; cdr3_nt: TGTGCCAGCAATAGGGGGATTCAGAATGAGCAGTTCTTC
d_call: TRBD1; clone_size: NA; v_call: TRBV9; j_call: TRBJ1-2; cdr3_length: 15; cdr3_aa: CASSVAPGGDYGYTF; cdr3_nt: TGTGCCAGCAGCGTAGCCCCAGGGGGCGACTATGGCTACACCTTC
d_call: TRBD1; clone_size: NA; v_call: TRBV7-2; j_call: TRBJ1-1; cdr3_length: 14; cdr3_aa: CASSLHRGNTEAFF; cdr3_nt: TGTGCCAGCAGCCTACACAGGGGGAACACTGAAGCTTTCTTT
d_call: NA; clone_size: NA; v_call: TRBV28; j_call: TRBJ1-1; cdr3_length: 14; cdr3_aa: CASSFPQGVTEAFF; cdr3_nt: TGTGCCAGCAGTTTCCCGCAGGGCGTCACTGAAGCTTTCTTT
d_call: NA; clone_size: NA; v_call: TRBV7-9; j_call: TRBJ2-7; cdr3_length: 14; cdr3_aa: CSSSLAPATGEQYF; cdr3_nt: TGTTCCAGCAGCTTAGCGCCCGCCACGGGAGAGCAGTACTTC
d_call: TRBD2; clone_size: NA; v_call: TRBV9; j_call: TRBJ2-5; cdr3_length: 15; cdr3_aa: CASSVVRGSLETQYF; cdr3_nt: TGTGCCAGCAGCGTAGTTCGCGGGAGCCTAGAGACCCAGTACTTC
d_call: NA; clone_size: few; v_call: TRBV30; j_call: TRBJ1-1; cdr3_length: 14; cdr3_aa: CAWIGTRTRAEAFF; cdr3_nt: TGTGCCTGGATCGGCACCCGAACGAGGGCTGAAGCTTTCTTT
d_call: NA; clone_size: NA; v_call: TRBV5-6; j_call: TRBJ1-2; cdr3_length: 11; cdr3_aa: CASSTYHGYTF; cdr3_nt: TGTGCCAGCAGCACATACCATGGCTACACCTTC
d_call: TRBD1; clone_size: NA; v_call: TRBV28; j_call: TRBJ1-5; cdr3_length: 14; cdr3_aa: CASSSRSGGQPQHF; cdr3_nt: TGTGCCAGCAGTTCGAGGTCAGGGGGTCAGCCCCAGCATTTT
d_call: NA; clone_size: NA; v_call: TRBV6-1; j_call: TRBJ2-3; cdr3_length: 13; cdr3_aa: CASTVLITDTQYF; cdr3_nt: TGTGCCAGCACCGTCCTAATAACAGATACGCAGTATTTT
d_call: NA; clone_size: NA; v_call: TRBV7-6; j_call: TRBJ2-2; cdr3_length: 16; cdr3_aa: CASTRPGVGNTGELFF; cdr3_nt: TGTGCCAGCACCCGGCCGGGAGTCGGGAACACCGGGGAGCTGTTTTTT
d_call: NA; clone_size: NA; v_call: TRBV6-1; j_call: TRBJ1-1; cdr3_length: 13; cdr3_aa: CASSDRQGTEAFF; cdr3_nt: TGTGCCAGCAGTGATAGGCAGGGGACTGAAGCTTTCTTT
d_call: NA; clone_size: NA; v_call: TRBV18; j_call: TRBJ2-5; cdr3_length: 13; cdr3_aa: CASLLSAQETQYF; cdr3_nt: TGTGCCAGCCTACTGAGCGCACAAGAGACCCAGTACTTC
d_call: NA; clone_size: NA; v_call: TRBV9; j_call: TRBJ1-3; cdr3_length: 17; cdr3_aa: CASSVATGHSSGNTIYF; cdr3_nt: TGTGCCAGCAGCGTAGCGACGGGACACTCTTCTGGAAACACCATATATTTT
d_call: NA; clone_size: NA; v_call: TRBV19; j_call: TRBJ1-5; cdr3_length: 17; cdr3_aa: CASSITRRGPLGQPQHF; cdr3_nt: TGTGCCAGTAGTATTACCCGCAGGGGCCCTCTAGGTCAGCCCCAGCATTTT
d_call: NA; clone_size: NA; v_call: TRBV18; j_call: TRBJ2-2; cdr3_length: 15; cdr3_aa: CASSSGILNTGELFF; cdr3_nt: TGTGCCAGCTCTTCCGGGATACTGAACACCGGGGAGCTGTTTTTT
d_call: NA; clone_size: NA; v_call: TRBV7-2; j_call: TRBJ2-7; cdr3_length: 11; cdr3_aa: CASRLTYEQYF; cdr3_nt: TGTGCCAGCAGGCTGACATACGAGCAGTACTTC
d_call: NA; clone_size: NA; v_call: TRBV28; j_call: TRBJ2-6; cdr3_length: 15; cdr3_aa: CASSLSSFGANVLTF; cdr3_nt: TGTGCCAGCAGTTTATCTAGCTTTGGGGCCAACGTCCTGACTTTC
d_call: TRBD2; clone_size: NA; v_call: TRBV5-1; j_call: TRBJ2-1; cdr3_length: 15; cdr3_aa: CASSPRTSGINEQFF; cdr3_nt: TGCGCCAGCAGCCCCCGGACTAGCGGGATTAATGAGCAGTTCTTC
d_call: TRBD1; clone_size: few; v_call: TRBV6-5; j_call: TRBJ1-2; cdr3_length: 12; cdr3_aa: CASRDRAYGYTF; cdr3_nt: TGTGCCAGCAGGGACAGGGCCTATGGCTACACCTTC
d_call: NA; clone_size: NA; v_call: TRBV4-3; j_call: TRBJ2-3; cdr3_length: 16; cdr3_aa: CASSQGPTRSTDTQYF; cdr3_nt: TGCGCCAGCAGCCAAGGTCCGACTCGTAGCACAGATACGCAGTATTTT
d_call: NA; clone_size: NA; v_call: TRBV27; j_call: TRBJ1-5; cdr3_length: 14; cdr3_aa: CASSLLEGIQPQHF; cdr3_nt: TGTGCCAGCAGTTTATTGGAGGGGATTCAGCCCCAGCATTTT
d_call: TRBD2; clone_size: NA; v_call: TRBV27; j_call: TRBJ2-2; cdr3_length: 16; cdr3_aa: CASSPRGLALTGELFF; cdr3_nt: TGTGCCAGCAGTCCAAGGGGACTAGCCCTCACCGGGGAGCTGTTTTTT
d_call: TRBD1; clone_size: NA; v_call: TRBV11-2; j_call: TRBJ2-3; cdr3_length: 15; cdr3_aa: CASSSTGGGTDTQYF; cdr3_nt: TGTGCCAGCAGCTCGACAGGGGGGGGGACAGATACGCAGTATTTT
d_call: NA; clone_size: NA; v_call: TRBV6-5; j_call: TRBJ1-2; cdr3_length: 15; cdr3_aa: CATLLGAGQNDGYTF; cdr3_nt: TGTGCCACCCTATTGGGGGCCGGACAGAACGATGGCTACACCTTC